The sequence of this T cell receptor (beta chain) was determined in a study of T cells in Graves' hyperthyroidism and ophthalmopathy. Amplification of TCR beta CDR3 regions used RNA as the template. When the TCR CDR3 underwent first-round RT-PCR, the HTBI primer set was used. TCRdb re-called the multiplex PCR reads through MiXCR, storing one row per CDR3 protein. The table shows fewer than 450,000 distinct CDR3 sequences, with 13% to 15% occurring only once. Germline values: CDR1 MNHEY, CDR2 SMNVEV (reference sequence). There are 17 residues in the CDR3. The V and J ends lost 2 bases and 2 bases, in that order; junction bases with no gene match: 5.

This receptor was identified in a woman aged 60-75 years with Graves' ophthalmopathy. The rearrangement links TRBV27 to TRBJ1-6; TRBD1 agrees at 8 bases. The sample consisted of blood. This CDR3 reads CASSLRTGQAYNSPLHF. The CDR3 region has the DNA TGTGCCAGCAGTTTAAGGACGGGACAGGCCTATAATTCACCCCTCCACTTT.